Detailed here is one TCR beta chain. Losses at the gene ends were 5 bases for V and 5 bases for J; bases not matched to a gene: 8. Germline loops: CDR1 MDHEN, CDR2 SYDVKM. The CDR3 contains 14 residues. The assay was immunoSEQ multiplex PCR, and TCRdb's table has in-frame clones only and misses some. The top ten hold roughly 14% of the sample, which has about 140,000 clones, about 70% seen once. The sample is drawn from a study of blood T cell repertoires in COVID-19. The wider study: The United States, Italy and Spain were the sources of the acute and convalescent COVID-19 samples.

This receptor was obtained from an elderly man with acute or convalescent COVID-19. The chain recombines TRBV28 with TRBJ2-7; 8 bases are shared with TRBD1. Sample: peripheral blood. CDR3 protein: CASSRTGRSDEQYF. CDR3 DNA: TGTGCCAGCAGTCGGACAGGGAGGTCGGACGAGCAGTACTTC.